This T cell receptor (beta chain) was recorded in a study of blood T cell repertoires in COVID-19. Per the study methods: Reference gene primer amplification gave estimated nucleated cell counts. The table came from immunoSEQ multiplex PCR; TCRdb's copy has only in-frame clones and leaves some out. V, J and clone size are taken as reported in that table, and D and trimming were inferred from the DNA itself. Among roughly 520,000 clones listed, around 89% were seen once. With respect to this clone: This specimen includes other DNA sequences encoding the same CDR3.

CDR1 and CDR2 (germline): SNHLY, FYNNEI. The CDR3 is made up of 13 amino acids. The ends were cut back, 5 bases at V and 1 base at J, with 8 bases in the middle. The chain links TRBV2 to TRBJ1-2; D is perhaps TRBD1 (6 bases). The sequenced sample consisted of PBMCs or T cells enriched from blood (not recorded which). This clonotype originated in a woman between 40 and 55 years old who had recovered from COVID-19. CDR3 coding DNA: TGTGCCAGCAGTAGGGACAATAACTATGGCTACACCTTC. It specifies CASSRDNNYGYTF. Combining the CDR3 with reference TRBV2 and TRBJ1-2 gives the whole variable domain EPEVTQTPSHQVTQMGQEVILRCVPISNHLYFYWYRQILGQKVEFLVSFYNNEISEKSEIFDDQFSVERPDGSNFTLKIRSTKLEDSAMYFCASSRDNNYGYTFGSGTRLTVV.